This T cell receptor beta chain emerged from a study of cytomegalovirus exposure and HLA in healthy donors. Study at large: The approximately 120 validation repertoires were reported in a later analysis to have been generated on the same platform as the roughly 720 first-cohort repertoires.

Study results and limitations: A few CMV-associated chains proved CMV antigen-specific in vitro. Reports described diagnosis of cytomegalovirus status by the classifier as highly specific and sensitive. First-cohort TCR clusters tended to co-occur in the approximately 110 validation repertoires, a later analysis found.

The germline gives CDR1 MGHRA, CDR2 YSYEKL. Trimming at V came to 0 bases and at J to 9 bases, leaving 9 bases not matched to a gene. The CDR3 is 17 residues long. Using immunoSEQ multiplex PCR, the repertoire was profiled, and TCRdb retains in-frame clones only, with some absent. The sample yields 100,000 to 150,000 clones, roughly nine tenths seen once. A remark on this clone: Its antigen is unidentified.

The TCR originated in a woman aged 18-30 years in good health and CMV-seronegative. V gene TRBV4-1 combines with J gene TRBJ2-1, with 12 positions matching TRBD2. Sequencing was carried out using PBMCs. CDR3 DNA: TGCGCCAGCAGCCAAGAGAGGTCTAGCGGGGGGGCTGGTGAGCAGTTCTTC. Protein product: CASSQERSSGGAGEQFF.